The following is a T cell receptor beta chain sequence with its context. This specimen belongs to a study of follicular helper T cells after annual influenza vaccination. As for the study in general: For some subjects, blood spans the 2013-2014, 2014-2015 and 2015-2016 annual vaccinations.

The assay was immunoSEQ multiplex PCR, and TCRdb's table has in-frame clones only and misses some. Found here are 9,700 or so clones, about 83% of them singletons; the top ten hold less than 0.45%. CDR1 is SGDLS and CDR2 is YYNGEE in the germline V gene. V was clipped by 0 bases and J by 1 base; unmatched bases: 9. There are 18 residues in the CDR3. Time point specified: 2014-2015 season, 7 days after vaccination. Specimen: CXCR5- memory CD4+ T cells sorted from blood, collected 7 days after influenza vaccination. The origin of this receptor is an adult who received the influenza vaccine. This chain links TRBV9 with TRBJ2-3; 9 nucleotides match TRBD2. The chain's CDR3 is CASSVAIAGASGTDTQYF. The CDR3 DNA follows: TGTGCCAGCAGCGTAGCGATAGCGGGGGCGTCGGGCACAGATACGCAGTATTTT. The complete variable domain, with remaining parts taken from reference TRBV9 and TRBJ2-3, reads DSGVTQTPKHLITATGQRVTLRCSPRSGDLSVYWYQQSLDQGLQFLIQYYNGEERAKGNILERFSAQQFPDLHSELNLSSLELGDSALYFCASSVAIAGASGTDTQYFGPGTRLTVL.